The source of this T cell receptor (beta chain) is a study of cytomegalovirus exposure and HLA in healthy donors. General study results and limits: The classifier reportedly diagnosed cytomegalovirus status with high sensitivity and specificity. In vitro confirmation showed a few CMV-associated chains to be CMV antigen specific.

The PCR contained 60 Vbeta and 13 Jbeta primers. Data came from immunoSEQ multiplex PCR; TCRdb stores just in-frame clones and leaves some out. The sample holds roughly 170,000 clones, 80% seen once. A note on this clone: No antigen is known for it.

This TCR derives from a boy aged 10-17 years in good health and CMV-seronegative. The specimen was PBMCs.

The CDR3 reads CASSEYAGGLVGYTF. CDR3 nucleotide sequence: TGTGCCAGCAGTGAATACGCGGGGGGGCTAGTAGGCTACACCTTC. The rearrangement links TRBV2 to TRBJ1-2, with D perhaps TRBD1 (6 bases). Deletions cut 2 bases from V and 8 bases from J, with 18 bases between. Looked up from germline, CDR1 is SNHLY and CDR2 is FYNNEI. The CDR3 loop spans 15 amino acids.